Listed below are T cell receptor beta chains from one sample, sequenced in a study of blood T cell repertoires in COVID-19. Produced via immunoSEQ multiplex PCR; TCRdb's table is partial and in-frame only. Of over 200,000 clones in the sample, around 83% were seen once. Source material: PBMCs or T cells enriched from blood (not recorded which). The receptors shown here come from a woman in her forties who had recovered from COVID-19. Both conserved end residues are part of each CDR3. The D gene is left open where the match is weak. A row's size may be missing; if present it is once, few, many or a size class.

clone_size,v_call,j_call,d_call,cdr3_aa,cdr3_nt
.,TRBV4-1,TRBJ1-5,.,CASSQEGASNQPQHF,TGCGCCAGCAGCCAAGAGGGGGCAAGCAATCAGCCCCAGCATTTT
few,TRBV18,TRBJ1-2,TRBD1,CASSPGTTGTYGYTF,TGTGCCAGCTCACCGGGTACGACAGGGACCTATGGCTACACCTTC
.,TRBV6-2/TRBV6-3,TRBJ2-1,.,CASSYVVWSSYNEQFF,TGTGCCAGCAGTTACGTAGTCTGGAGCTCCTACAATGAGCAGTTCTTC
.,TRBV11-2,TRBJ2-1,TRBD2,CASSPTSGIPNEQFF,TGTGCCAGCAGCCCTACTAGCGGAATCCCCAATGAGCAGTTCTTC
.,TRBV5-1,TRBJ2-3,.,CASSLVPGVADTQYF,TGCGCCAGCAGCTTGGTTCCGGGGGTGGCAGATACGCAGTATTTT
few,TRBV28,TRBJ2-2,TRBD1,CASSFSPTGTGVTGELFF,TGTGCCAGCAGTTTTTCCCCAACCGGGACAGGGGTAACCGGGGAGCTGTTTTTT
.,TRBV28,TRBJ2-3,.,CAINGQGRTDTQYF,TGTGCGATAAATGGGCAGGGTCGCACAGATACGCAGTATTTT
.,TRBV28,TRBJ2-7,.,CASSPDSRRHYEQYF,TGTGCCAGCAGTCCGGACAGCCGTAGACACTACGAGCAGTACTTC
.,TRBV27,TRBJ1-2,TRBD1,CASSRDSNYGYTF,TGTGCCAGCAGTCGGGACAGCAACTATGGCTACACCTTC
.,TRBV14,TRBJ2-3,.,CASSQRVLLDTQYF,TGTGCCAGCAGCCAAAGAGTATTACTAGATACGCAGTATTTT
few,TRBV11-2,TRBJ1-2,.,CASSLDERQRIYGYTF,TGTGCCAGCAGCTTAGATGAGCGGCAGCGCATCTATGGCTACACCTTC
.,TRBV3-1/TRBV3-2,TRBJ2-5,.,CASSHGLRREGETQYF,TGTGCCAGCAGCCATGGGTTAAGGAGAGAGGGAGAGACCCAGTACTTC
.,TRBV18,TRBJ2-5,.,CASSSGYQETQYF,TGTGCCAGCTCATCAGGGTACCAAGAGACCCAGTACTTC
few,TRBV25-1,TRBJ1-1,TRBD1,CASSEFNSDRGFTEAFF,TGTGCCAGCAGTGAATTCAACAGCGACAGGGGTTTTACTGAAGCTTTCTTT
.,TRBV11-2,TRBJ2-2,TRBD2,CASSSFGLAGRVGELFF,TGTGCCAGCAGCTCATTCGGACTAGCGGGACGGGTCGGGGAGCTGTTTTTT
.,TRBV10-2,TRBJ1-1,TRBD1,CASSEGTALTEAFF,TGCGCCAGCAGTGAGGGGACAGCGCTCACTGAAGCTTTCTTT
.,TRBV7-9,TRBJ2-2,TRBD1,CASSFKQGIGGELFF,TGTGCCAGCAGCTTTAAACAGGGGATTGGCGGGGAGCTGTTTTTT
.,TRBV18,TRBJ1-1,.,CASSPKLDTEAFF,TGTGCCAGCTCACCGAAGTTAGACACTGAAGCTTTCTTT
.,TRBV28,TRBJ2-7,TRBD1,CASSSDREEQYF,TGTGCCAGCAGTTCCGACAGGGAAGAGCAGTACTTC
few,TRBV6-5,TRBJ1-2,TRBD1,CASSYDRAYGYTF,TGTGCCAGCAGTTATGACAGGGCCTATGGCTACACCTTC
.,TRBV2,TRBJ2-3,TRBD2,CASRGLAGVVADTQYF,TGTGCCAGCCGAGGACTAGCGGGAGTAGTGGCAGATACGCAGTATTTT
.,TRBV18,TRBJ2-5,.,CASSPRGAQETQYF,TGTGCCAGCTCACCACGGGGAGCCCAAGAGACCCAGTACTTC
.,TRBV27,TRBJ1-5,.,CASSLSARGGGANQPQHF,TGTGCCAGCAGTTTATCGGCCCGGGGTGGCGGGGCAAATCAGCCCCAGCATTTT
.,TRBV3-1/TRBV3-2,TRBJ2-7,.,CASSQFQDSSYEQYF,TGTGCCAGCAGCCAATTTCAGGACAGCTCCTACGAGCAGTACTTC
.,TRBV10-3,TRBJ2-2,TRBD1,CAIGGDRGSGELFF,TGTGCCATCGGGGGGGACAGGGGATCCGGGGAGCTGTTTTTT
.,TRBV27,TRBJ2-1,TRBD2,CASSSGTSGIYNEQFF,TGTGCCAGCAGCTCTGGGACTAGCGGGATTTACAATGAGCAGTTCTTC
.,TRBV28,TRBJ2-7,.,CASSIQGKWNEQYF,TGTGCCAGCAGCATCCAGGGGAAATGGAACGAGCAGTACTTC
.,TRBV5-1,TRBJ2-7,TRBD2,CASSLTAGGGEQYF,TGCGCCAGCAGCTTAACCGCGGGAGGGGGCGAGCAGTACTTC
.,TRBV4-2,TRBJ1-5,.,CASSPWLDQPQHF,TGTGCCAGCAGCCCCTGGCTCGATCAGCCCCAGCATTTT
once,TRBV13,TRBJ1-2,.,CASSLAAGNYGYTF,TGTGCCAGCAGCTTAGCGGCAGGGAACTATGGCTACACCTTC
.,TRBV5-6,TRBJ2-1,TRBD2,CASRTLGLVGEQFF,TGTGCCAGCCGAACTCTGGGACTAGTGGGTGAGCAGTTCTTC
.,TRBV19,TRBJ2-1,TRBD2,CASSDLSGRAIYEQFF,TGTGCCAGTAGCGATCTGAGCGGGAGGGCCATATATGAGCAGTTCTTC
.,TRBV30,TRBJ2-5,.,CAWSVGETIFTGQETQYF,TGTGCCTGGAGTGTTGGGGAGACTATCTTCACCGGACAAGAGACCCAGTACTTC
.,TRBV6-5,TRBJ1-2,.,CASSYIGQGGYTF,TGTGCCAGCAGTTACATCGGGCAGGGTGGCTACACCTTC
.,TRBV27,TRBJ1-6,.,CASRAGSSYNSPLHF,TGTGCCAGCAGAGCTGGGAGCTCCTATAATTCACCCCTCCACTTT
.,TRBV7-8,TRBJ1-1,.,CASSLVAGGRTEAFF,TGTGCCAGCAGCTTAGTGGCGGGGGGAAGAACTGAAGCTTTCTTT
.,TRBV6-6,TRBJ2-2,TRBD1,CASSLQRGTGDTGELFF,TGTGCCAGCAGTCTCCAACGCGGGACAGGGGACACCGGGGAGCTGTTTTTT
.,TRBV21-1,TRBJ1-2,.,CASSRPLDRRHERGYTF,TGTGCCAGCAGCAGGCCATTGGACAGGCGGCATGAGAGAGGCTACACCTTC
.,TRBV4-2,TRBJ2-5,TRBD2,CASRGGTSGIETQYF,TGTGCCAGCAGGGGGGGGACTAGCGGGATCGAGACCCAGTACTTC
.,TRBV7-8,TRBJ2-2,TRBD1,CASSRQGSTGELFF,TGTGCCAGCAGTCGACAGGGTTCTACCGGGGAGCTGTTTTTT
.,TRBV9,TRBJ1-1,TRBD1,CASSWGQGGNTEAFF,TGTGCCAGCAGCTGGGGACAGGGTGGGAACACTGAAGCTTTCTTT
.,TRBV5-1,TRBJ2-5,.,CASTRGPDQETQYF,TGCGCCAGCACCCGAGGTCCAGACCAAGAGACCCAGTACTTC
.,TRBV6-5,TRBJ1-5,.,CASRRGRDQPQHF,TGTGCCAGCAGGAGAGGGCGTGATCAGCCCCAGCATTTT
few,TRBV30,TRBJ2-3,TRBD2,CAWSVGRDGRGTQYF,TGTGCCTGGAGTGTAGGCCGGGATGGGAGGGGTACGCAGTATTTT
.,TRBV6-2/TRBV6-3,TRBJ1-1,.,CASSYGSGFEAFF,TGTGCCAGCAGTTACGGGTCGGGGTTTGAAGCTTTCTTT
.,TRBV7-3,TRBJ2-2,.,CASSPSYTGELFF,TGTGCCAGCAGCCCCTCCTACACCGGGGAGCTGTTTTTT
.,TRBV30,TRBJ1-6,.,CAWSVGAGSVPLHF,TGTGCCTGGAGTGTTGGGGCAGGGTCGGTACCCCTCCACTTT
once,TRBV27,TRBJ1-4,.,CASSFQRPRPGTNEKLFF,TGTGCCAGCAGTTTTCAACGTCCTAGGCCCGGAACTAATGAAAAACTGTTTTTT
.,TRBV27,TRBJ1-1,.,CASSRKPGGYTEAFF,TGTGCCAGCAGTAGAAAACCGGGAGGGTACACTGAAGCTTTCTTT
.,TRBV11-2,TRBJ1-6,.,CASSTGLRNSPLHF,TGTGCCAGCAGTACAGGGTTAAGGAATTCACCCCTCCACTTT
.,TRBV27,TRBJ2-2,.,CASSWDWHTGELFF,TGTGCCAGCAGTTGGGACTGGCACACCGGGGAGCTGTTTTTT
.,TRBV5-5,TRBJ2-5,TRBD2,CASSWGDGRGETQYF,TGTGCCAGCAGCTGGGGCGACGGGAGGGGAGAGACCCAGTACTTC
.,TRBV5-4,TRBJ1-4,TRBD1,CASSSAGQAKLFF,TGTGCCAGCAGCTCTGCCGGACAGGCCAAACTGTTTTTT
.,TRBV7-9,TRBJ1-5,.,CASSLGGQHNQPQHF,TGTGCCAGCAGCTTAGGTGGACAGCACAATCAGCCCCAGCATTTT
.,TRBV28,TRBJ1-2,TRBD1,CASSSGRGHGGYTF,TGTGCCAGCAGTTCGGGCAGGGGGCATGGTGGCTACACCTTC
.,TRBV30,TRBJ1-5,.,CAWSRGDNQPQHF,TGTGCCTGGAGCCGCGGGGACAATCAGCCCCAGCATTTT
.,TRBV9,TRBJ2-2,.,CASSARGNTGELFF,TGTGCCAGCAGCGCACGAGGGAACACCGGGGAGCTGTTTTTT